This T cell receptor beta chain was profiled in a study of shared clonotypes between healthy human individuals. Study-wide results and limits: The genetic and exposure-history diversity represented was limited by few donors.

Adults of Caucasian background living in Nashville, Tennessee made up all donors. This clone has a handful of counts. The target antigen is unknown. At one end the junction does not follow the germline gene, possibly because of a read error. Sequencing used immunoSEQ multiplex PCR; TCRdb keeps in-frame clones, though not all of them. The sample yields over a million clones, under 80% seen once. Source material: memory CD4+ T cells sorted from blood. Subset indicated: CD45RA-negative fraction. The receptor was derived from a man younger than 30 in good health.

The CDR3 is CASSLGTGSAYNEQFF. DNA of the CDR3: TGTGCTAGCAGCTTAGGTACGGGATCGGCATACAATGAGCAGTTCTTC. V is TRBV7-7 and J is TRBJ2-1, with a possible D match to TRBD2 (5 bases). This CDR3 contains 16 residues. CDR1 is SSHAT and CDR2 is FNYEAQ in the germline V gene (reference sequence).